The clone carrying this T cell receptor (beta chain) showed up just a few times. Its antigen is not known. TCRdb re-derived calls from the 5' RACE reads in MiXCR, one entry per CDR3 protein. The data contain some 70,000 distinct CDR3 sequences, around 3.1% of them singletons. The data stem from a study of neurological immune-mediated disorders. Overall study findings and caveats: The greatest TCR clonal expansion appeared in HTLV-1-associated myelopathy and the smallest, falling below healthy controls, in multiple sclerosis.

Germline V CDR1 and CDR2: KGHSY, FQNENV. Trimming removed 2 bases at V and 7 bases at J, with 15 bases between. This CDR3 contains 15 residues. The TCR comes from a man between 35 and 55 years old with multiple sclerosis. Sequenced material: PBMCs. This chain links TRBV16 with TRBJ1-5, with D uncertain. CDR3 region: CASSQNAQVGQPQHF. The CDR3 region has the DNA TGTGCCAGCAGCCAAAATGCCCAGGTCGGGCAGCCCCAGCATTTT.